Listed below are T cell receptor beta chains from one sample, sequenced in a study of blood T cell repertoires in COVID-19. Sequencing was performed with immunoSEQ multiplex PCR; in TCRdb, only in-frame clones are kept and a portion is missing. The sample has 100,000 to 120,000 clones, 85% seen once. Specimen: peripheral blood. These receptors originate from a human donor in a cohort sampled during active COVID-19. Both conserved end residues are part of each CDR3. The order of the fields is V gene, D gene, J gene, clone size, CDR3 DNA, CDR3 protein. The D gene is left open where the match is weak. Not all rows give a size; the values are once, few, many and, for expanded clones, a class.

V: TRBV6-4
D: -
J: TRBJ2-2
size: once
DNA: TGTGCCAGCAGTGAAGGTGTCGGGACCGGGGAGCTGTTTTTT
CDR3: CASSEGVGTGELFF

V: TRBV7-9
D: -
J: TRBJ2-1
size: few
DNA: TGTGCCAGCAGCTTATGGAGAGACAATGAGCAGTTCTTC
CDR3: CASSLWRDNEQFF

V: TRBV24-1
D: -
J: TRBJ2-1
size: -
DNA: TGTGCCACCAGTGCCCATTCCCCCCGTGAGGGACTTACCTACAATGAGCAGTTCTTC
CDR3: CATSAHSPREGLTYNEQFF

V: TRBV30
D: TRBD1
J: TRBJ2-7
size: -
DNA: TGTGCCTGGACCAGGGACAGGGGGGGTTCCGAGCAGTACTTC
CDR3: CAWTRDRGGSEQYF

V: TRBV7-2
D: -
J: TRBJ2-1
size: -
DNA: TGTGCCAGCAGCTTATTACCTACTCTTGCCTACAATGAGCAGTTCTTC
CDR3: CASSLLPTLAYNEQFF

V: TRBV11-2
D: -
J: TRBJ2-7
size: once
DNA: TGTGCCAGCAGCCGGCGGGACAGAACCAACGAGCAGTACTTC
CDR3: CASSRRDRTNEQYF

V: TRBV29-1
D: -
J: TRBJ1-2
size: -
DNA: TGCAGCGTTTCGACTGGGGACAATGGCTACACCTTC
CDR3: CSVSTGDNGYTF

V: TRBV19
D: TRBD1
J: TRBJ1-2
size: few
DNA: TGTGCCAGTAGTATAGATCCCTCCCCCGGCAGGGGGGATGGCTACACCTTC
CDR3: CASSIDPSPGRGDGYTF

V: TRBV7-9
D: -
J: TRBJ2-7
size: once
DNA: TGTGCCAGCAGCCACGGGACATCTTACTACGAGCAGTACTTC
CDR3: CASSHGTSYYEQYF

V: TRBV5-1
D: TRBD1
J: TRBJ1-5
size: -
DNA: TGCGCCAGCAGCTTGGAGGGGGCCCCTAATCAGCCCCAGCATTTT
CDR3: CASSLEGAPNQPQHF

V: TRBV6-5
D: TRBD1
J: TRBJ1-1
size: -
DNA: TGTGCCAGCAGGAACAGGGGTAACACTGAAGCTTTCTTT
CDR3: CASRNRGNTEAFF

V: TRBV7-8
D: -
J: TRBJ2-5
size: -
DNA: TGTGCCAGCAGCCCACAAGAGACCCAGTACTTC
CDR3: CASSPQETQYF

V: TRBV2
D: -
J: TRBJ1-1
size: -
DNA: TGTGCCAGCAGTGAAGAATCAGTGAACACTGAAGCTTTCTTT
CDR3: CASSEESVNTEAFF

V: TRBV6-6
D: TRBD1
J: TRBJ1-1
size: -
DNA: TGTGCCAGCAGTTGGGACAGGAACACTGAAGCTTTCTTT
CDR3: CASSWDRNTEAFF

V: TRBV18
D: -
J: TRBJ2-3
size: -
DNA: TGTGCCAGCTCACCAAGTGGAGACCGCACAGATACGCAGTATTTT
CDR3: CASSPSGDRTDTQYF

V: TRBV19
D: TRBD2
J: TRBJ2-3
size: -
DNA: TGTGCCAGTAGTATGGGCAGCGGGGGGGCTTTCACAGATACGCAGTATTTT
CDR3: CASSMGSGGAFTDTQYF

V: TRBV19
D: TRBD1
J: TRBJ2-1
size: -
DNA: TGTGCCAGTAGTACACCGGGACAGTACAATGAGCAGTTCTTC
CDR3: CASSTPGQYNEQFF

V: TRBV18
D: TRBD1
J: TRBJ1-6
size: -
DNA: TGTGCCAGCTCACCCAGACAGGGGGCCGCATCACCCCTCCACTTT
CDR3: CASSPRQGAASPLHF

V: TRBV3-1/TRBV3-2
D: -
J: TRBJ2-1
size: -
DNA: TGTGCCAGCAGCCAACGAGAGGGGGCCTACAATGAGCAGTTCTTC
CDR3: CASSQREGAYNEQFF

V: TRBV2
D: -
J: TRBJ2-3
size: -
DNA: TGTGCCAGCAGTGAACAGGGTCATACAGATACGCAGTATTTT
CDR3: CASSEQGHTDTQYF

V: TRBV5-1
D: -
J: TRBJ1-5
size: -
DNA: TGCGCCAGCAGCTCGGGGGGCGTCAATCAGCCCCAGCATTTT
CDR3: CASSSGGVNQPQHF

V: TRBV7-2
D: TRBD2
J: TRBJ2-1
size: many
DNA: TGTGCCAGCAGCCTAGCGGGGGGGACCTACAATGAGCAGTTCTTC
CDR3: CASSLAGGTYNEQFF

V: TRBV29-1
D: -
J: TRBJ2-5
size: -
DNA: TGCAGCGTTGCGGGCCCCAGGGCGGGGGAGACCCAGTACTTC
CDR3: CSVAGPRAGETQYF

V: TRBV18
D: -
J: TRBJ2-7
size: -
DNA: TGTGCCAGCTCACCTACGACAAACTCCTACGAGCAGTACTTC
CDR3: CASSPTTNSYEQYF

V: TRBV4-3
D: TRBD1
J: TRBJ2-1
size: once
DNA: TGCGCCAGCAGCCAAGTCACCGGGACAGGCAACAATGAGCAGTTCTTC
CDR3: CASSQVTGTGNNEQFF

V: TRBV4-1
D: TRBD1
J: TRBJ1-5
size: few
DNA: TGCGCCAGCAGCCAAGGACAGGGGACTCAGCCCCAGCATTTT
CDR3: CASSQGQGTQPQHF

V: TRBV2
D: TRBD1
J: TRBJ1-1
size: -
DNA: TGTGCCAGCAGATTCGACAGGGGAGGGACTGAAGCTTTCTTT
CDR3: CASRFDRGGTEAFF

V: TRBV6-5
D: -
J: TRBJ2-7
size: -
DNA: TGTGCCAGCAGGATCGGACTGGACTACGAGCAGTACTTC
CDR3: CASRIGLDYEQYF

V: TRBV15
D: -
J: TRBJ2-3
size: -
DNA: TGTGCCACCAGCACGGAGAGGTATACGCAGTATTTT
CDR3: CATSTERYTQYF

V: TRBV4-2
D: -
J: TRBJ1-5
size: few
DNA: TGTGCCAGCAGGGAGGCCAGTCATAGCAATCAGCCCCAGCATTTT
CDR3: CASREASHSNQPQHF

V: TRBV28
D: TRBD1
J: TRBJ1-5
size: -
DNA: TGTGCCAGCAGTCCCGGGACAGGGGCTCAGCCCCAGCATTTT
CDR3: CASSPGTGAQPQHF

V: TRBV6-5
D: TRBD2
J: TRBJ2-2
size: -
DNA: TGTGCCAGCAGGCTACGCACTAGCGGGGTTGGGGAGCTGTTTTTT
CDR3: CASRLRTSGVGELFF

V: TRBV2
D: TRBD2
J: TRBJ2-3
size: few
DNA: TGTGCCAGCAGTGTGGGTAGCGGGGGGACAGATACGCAGTATTTT
CDR3: CASSVGSGGTDTQYF

V: TRBV5-8
D: -
J: TRBJ2-7
size: -
DNA: TGTGCCAGCAGCTTAAGAGTCTACGAGCAGTACTTC
CDR3: CASSLRVYEQYF

V: TRBV6-5
D: -
J: TRBJ2-7
size: -
DNA: TGTGCCAGCACCCCAAGTCGGGGTTTGAGCTACGAGCAGTACTTC
CDR3: CASTPSRGLSYEQYF

V: TRBV25-1
D: TRBD1
J: TRBJ2-1
size: -
DNA: TGTGCCAGCAGTGTCCACGGGACAGGGGCATATGAGCAGTTCTTC
CDR3: CASSVHGTGAYEQFF

V: TRBV28
D: -
J: TRBJ1-4
size: -
DNA: TGTGCCAGCAGTTCGACAGCCTCAACTAATGAAAAACTGTTTTTT
CDR3: CASSSTASTNEKLFF

V: TRBV9
D: -
J: TRBJ1-1
size: -
DNA: TGTGCCAGCAGCGCACTCTCGGGCGGGACTGAAGCTTTCTTT
CDR3: CASSALSGGTEAFF

V: TRBV6-6
D: TRBD2
J: TRBJ2-7
size: -
DNA: TGTGCCAGCAGTGCCGGGACTAGCGGGGCCGAGCAGTACTTC
CDR3: CASSAGTSGAEQYF

V: TRBV24-1
D: TRBD2
J: TRBJ2-1
size: -
DNA: TGTGCCACCAGTGATTTAGCTAGCGGGGGGAAGTTCTTC
CDR3: CATSDLASGGKFF

V: TRBV24-1
D: -
J: TRBJ2-1
size: -
DNA: TGTGCCACCGCGGGGGCTCCGAGCTACAATGAGCAGTTCTTC
CDR3: CATAGAPSYNEQFF

V: TRBV6-5
D: TRBD2
J: TRBJ2-3
size: -
DNA: TGTGCCAGCAGTAATAGCGGGGGGGCTGGGGATACGCAGTATTTT
CDR3: CASSNSGGAGDTQYF

V: TRBV11-2
D: -
J: TRBJ2-1
size: few
DNA: TGTGCCAGCAGCTTAGGCCGGTCCGCTAGCAATGAGCAGTTCTTC
CDR3: CASSLGRSASNEQFF

V: TRBV28
D: -
J: TRBJ1-5
size: -
DNA: TGTGCCAGCAAGCAACAGCTTAGCAATCAGCCCCAGCATTTT
CDR3: CASKQQLSNQPQHF

V: TRBV5-1
D: TRBD1
J: TRBJ2-5
size: -
DNA: TGCGCCAGCAGCCCCGCGACAGGGGGCGCGGGGCAAGAGACCCAGTACTTC
CDR3: CASSPATGGAGQETQYF